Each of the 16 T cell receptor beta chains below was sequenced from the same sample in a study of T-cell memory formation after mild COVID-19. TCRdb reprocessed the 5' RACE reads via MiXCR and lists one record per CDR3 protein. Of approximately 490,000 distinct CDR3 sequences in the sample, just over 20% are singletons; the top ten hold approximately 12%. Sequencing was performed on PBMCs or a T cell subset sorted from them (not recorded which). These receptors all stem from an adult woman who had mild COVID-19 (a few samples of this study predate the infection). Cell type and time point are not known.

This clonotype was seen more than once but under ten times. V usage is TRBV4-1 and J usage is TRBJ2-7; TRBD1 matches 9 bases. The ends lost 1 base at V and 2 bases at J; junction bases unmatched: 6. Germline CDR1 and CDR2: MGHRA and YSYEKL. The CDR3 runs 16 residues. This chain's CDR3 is CASSQVRGQGTYEQYF. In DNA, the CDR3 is TGCGCCAGCAGCCAAGTTCGGGGACAGGGTACCTACGAGCAGTACTTC.

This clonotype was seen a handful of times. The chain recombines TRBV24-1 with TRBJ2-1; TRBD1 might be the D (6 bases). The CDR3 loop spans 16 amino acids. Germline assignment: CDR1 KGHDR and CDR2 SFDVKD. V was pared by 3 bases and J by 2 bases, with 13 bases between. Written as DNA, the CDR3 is TGTGCCACCAGTGATACTCTGACAGGCCCCTACAATGAGCAGTTCTTC. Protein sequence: CATSDTLTGPYNEQFF.

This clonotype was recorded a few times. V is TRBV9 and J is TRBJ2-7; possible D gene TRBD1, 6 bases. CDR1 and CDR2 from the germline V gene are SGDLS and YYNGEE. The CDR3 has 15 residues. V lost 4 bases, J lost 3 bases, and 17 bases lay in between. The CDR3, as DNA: TGTGCCAGCAGCCCTCGACAGGTTCCTAACTACGAGCAGTACTTC. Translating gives CASSPRQVPNYEQYF.

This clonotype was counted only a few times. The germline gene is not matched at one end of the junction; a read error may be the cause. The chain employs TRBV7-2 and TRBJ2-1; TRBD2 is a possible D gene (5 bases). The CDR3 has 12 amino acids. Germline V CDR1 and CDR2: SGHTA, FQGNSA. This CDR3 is CASSPTRLELFF. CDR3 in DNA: TGTGCCAGCAGCCCAACTAGATTGGAGCTGTTCTTC.

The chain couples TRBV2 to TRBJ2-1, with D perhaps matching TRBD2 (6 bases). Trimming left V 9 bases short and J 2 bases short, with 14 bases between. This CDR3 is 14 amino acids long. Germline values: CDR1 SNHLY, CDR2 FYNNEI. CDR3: CASGLAATYNEQFF. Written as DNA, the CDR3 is TGTGCCAGTGGATTAGCGGCGACCTACAATGAGCAGTTCTTC.

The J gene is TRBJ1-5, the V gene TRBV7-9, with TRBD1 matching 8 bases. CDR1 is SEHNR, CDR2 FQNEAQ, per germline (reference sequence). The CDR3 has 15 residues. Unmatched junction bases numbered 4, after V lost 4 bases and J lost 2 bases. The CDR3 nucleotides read TGTGCCAGCAGCTCAGGGACAGGCCGCAATCAGCCCCAGCATTTT. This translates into CASSSGTGRNQPQHF.

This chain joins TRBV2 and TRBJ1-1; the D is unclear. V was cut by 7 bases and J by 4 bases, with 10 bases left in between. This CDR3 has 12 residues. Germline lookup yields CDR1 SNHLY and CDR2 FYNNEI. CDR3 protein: CASMSDGTEAFF. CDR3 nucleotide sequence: TGTGCCAGCATGTCCGATGGCACTGAAGCTTTCTTT.

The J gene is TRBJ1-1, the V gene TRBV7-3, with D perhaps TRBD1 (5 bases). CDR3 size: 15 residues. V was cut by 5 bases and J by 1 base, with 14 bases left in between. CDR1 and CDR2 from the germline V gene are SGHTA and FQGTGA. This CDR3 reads CASSTIADRNTEAFF. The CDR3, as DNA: TGTGCCAGCAGCACAATAGCTGACAGGAACACTGAAGCTTTCTTT.

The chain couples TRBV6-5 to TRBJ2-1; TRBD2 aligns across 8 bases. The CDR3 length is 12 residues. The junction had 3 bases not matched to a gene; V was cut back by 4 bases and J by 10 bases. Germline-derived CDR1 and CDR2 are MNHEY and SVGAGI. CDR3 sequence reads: CASSFSGKEQFF. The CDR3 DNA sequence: TGTGCCAGCAGTTTTAGCGGGAAAGAGCAGTTCTTC.

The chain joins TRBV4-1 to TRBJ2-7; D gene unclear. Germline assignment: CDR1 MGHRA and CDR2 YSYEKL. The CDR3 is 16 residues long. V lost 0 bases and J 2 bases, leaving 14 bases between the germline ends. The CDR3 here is CASSQDPGGSTYEQYF. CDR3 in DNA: TGCGCCAGCAGCCAAGATCCTGGCGGATCTACCTACGAGCAGTACTTC.

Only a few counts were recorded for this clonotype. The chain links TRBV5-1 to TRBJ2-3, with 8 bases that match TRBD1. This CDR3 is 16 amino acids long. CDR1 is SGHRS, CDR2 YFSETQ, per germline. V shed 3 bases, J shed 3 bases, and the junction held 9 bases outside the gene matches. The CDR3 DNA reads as TGCGCCAGCAGCTCCGGGACAGGATGGGTAACAGATACGCAGTATTTT. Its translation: CASSSGTGWVTDTQYF. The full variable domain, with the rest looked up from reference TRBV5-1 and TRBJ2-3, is KAGVTQTPRYLIKTRGQQVTLSCSPISGHRSVSWYQQTPGQGLQFLFEYFSETQRNKGNFPGRFSGRQFSNSRSEMNVSTLELGDSALYLCASSSGTGWVTDTQYFGPGTRLTVL.

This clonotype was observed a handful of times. CDR3: CATSDPVWAEQYF. The DNA for the CDR3 is TGTGCCACCAGTGATCCGGTATGGGCCGAGCAGTACTTC. The genes are TRBV24-1 and TRBJ2-7; D gene ambiguous. V lost 3 bases and J 6 bases, leaving 11 bases between the germline ends. This CDR3 region has 13 residues. Germline V gene data show CDR1 as KGHDR and CDR2 as SFDVKD.

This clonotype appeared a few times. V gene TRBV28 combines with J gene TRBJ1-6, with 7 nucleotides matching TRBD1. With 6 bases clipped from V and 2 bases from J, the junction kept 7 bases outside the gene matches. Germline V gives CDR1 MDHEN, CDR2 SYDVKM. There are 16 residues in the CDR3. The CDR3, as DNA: TGTGCCAGCAGACAGACAGGGATCACCTATAATTCACCCCTCCACTTT. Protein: CASRQTGITYNSPLHF.

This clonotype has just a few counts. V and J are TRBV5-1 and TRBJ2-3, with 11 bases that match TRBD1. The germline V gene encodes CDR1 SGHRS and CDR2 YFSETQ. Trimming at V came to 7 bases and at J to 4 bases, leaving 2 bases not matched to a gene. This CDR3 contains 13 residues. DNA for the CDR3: TGCGCCAGCTGGACAGGGGGCGCAGATACGCAGTATTTT. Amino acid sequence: CASWTGGADTQYF.

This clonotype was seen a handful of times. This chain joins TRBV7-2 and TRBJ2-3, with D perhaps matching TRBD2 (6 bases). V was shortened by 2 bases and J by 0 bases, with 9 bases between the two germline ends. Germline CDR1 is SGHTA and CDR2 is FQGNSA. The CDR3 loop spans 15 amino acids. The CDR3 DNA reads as TGTGCCAGCAGCTTACCAGCGGGTAGCACAGATACGCAGTATTTT. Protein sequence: CASSLPAGSTDTQYF.

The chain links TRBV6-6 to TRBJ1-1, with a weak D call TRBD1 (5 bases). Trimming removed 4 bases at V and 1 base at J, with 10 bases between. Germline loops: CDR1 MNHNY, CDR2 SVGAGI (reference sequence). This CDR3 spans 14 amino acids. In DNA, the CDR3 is TGTGCCAGCAGTTCCAGGGTTGGGAACACTGAAGCTTTCTTT. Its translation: CASSSRVGNTEAFF.